These T cell receptor beta chains were read from a single sample in a study of blood T cells in healthy people across ages. Each CDR3 protein gets one entry after TCRdb re-called the 5' RACE reads with MiXCR. Altogether hundreds of thousands of distinct CDR3 sequences are present, roughly 21% being singletons, with the ten largest covering approximately 3.7%. Sample: blood. The receptors come from a man between 65 and 85 years old in good health. The CDR3 runs from the conserved cysteine through the conserved F or W. The D gene is left open where the match is weak. Only some rows state a clone size, as once, few, many or a class for expanded clones.

d_call	clone_size	j_call	v_call	cdr3_nt	cdr3_aa
NA	few	TRBJ2-3	TRBV12-3/TRBV12-4	TGTGCCAGCAGTTCAGACACAAGTCCAGATACGCAGTATTTT	CASSSDTSPDTQYF
TRBD2	few	TRBJ2-1	TRBV10-3	TGTGCCATCAGGAGGGTAGCGGGAGGGGACAATGAGCAGTTCTTC	CAIRRVAGGDNEQFF
NA	NA	TRBJ2-1	TRBV3-1	TGTGCCAGCAGCCAACGGGACTCCTTTTCCAATGAGCAGTTCTTC	CASSQRDSFSNEQFF
NA	NA	TRBJ1-1	TRBV5-6	TGTGCCAGCAGCCGACGACTGATGAACACTGAAGCTTTCTTT	CASSRRLMNTEAFF
NA	few	TRBJ2-3	TRBV20-1	TGCAGTGCTAGAAAGACAGGCGACACAGATACGCAGTATTTT	CSARKTGDTDTQYF
NA	many	TRBJ2-7	TRBV10-3	TGTGCCATGTCACAGGAGACCCCGTACGAGCAGTACTTC	CAMSQETPYEQYF
NA	NA	TRBJ1-1	TRBV10-2	TGCGCCAGCAGTGGTCCCGGACAGCCTACCACGGACACTGAAGCTTTCTTT	CASSGPGQPTTDTEAFF
NA	many	TRBJ2-7	TRBV9	TGTGCCAGCAGCGCCGGGACCGCCGAGCAGTACTTC	CASSAGTAEQYF
NA	NA	TRBJ2-1	TRBV12-3/TRBV12-4	TGTGCCAGCAGTTCTCCAATACTCATTTATGAGCAGTTCTTC	CASSSPILIYEQFF
TRBD1	many	TRBJ2-7	TRBV2	TGTGCCAGCATTCGGGACAGGGGATCCTACGAGCAGTACTTC	CASIRDRGSYEQYF
TRBD2	few	TRBJ2-3	TRBV10-1	TGCGCCAGCAGTAGCGGGAGATCGGAAGATACGCAGTATTTT	CASSSGRSEDTQYF
NA	NA	TRBJ2-1	TRBV14	TGTGCCAGCAGCCAGAATTACAACTGGAACAATGAGCAGTTCTTC	CASSQNYNWNNEQFF
NA	NA	TRBJ2-5	TRBV9	TGTGCCAGCAGCACAACAGGGACCCAAGGGACCCAGTACTTC	CASSTTGTQGTQYF
TRBD1	few	TRBJ1-2	TRBV6-5	TGTGCCAGCAGTTACCGAAAGGGACAGGTGTTCTATGGCTACACCTTC	CASSYRKGQVFYGYTF
NA	NA	TRBJ2-5	TRBV7-9	TGTGCCAGCAGCACCGGACAGCGGCCGCTTGGGACCCAGTACTTC	CASSTGQRPLGTQYF
TRBD2	few	TRBJ2-3	TRBV20-1	TGCAGTGTCGGGACTAGCGGGCGGGATACGCAGTATTTT	CSVGTSGRDTQYF
NA	NA	TRBJ1-5	TRBV10-3	TGTGCCATCAGTGATGGGGTGGGCAGGCAACCCCAGCATTTT	CAISDGVGRQPQHF
TRBD1	few	TRBJ2-3	TRBV12-3/TRBV12-4	TGTGCCAGCAGTTCGCGACCAGGGACAGGGCAGGCAGATATGCAGTATTTT	CASSSRPGTGQADMQYF
NA	few	TRBJ1-1	TRBV18	TGTGCCAGCTCACCAATCCAGGGCGCAGCTTTCTTT	CASSPIQGAAFF
NA	NA	TRBJ1-2	TRBV7-9	TGTGCCAGCACCATTAAGAATGGCTACACCTTC	CASTIKNGYTF
TRBD2	NA	TRBJ2-7	TRBV20-1	TGCAGTGCTGGGGGAGGGACTAGCGGAACCTACGAGCAGTACTTC	CSAGGGTSGTYEQYF
NA	few	TRBJ1-5	TRBV5-1	TGCGCCAGCAGCTTGGGACAGGAATATCAGCCCCAGCATTTT	CASSLGQEYQPQHF
TRBD2	few	TRBJ2-5	TRBV20-1	TGCAGTGCTAGACTAGCGGGAAGCCAAGAGACCCAGTACTTC	CSARLAGSQETQYF
NA	NA	TRBJ2-7	TRBV6-2/TRBV6-3	TGTGCCAGCAGTTACACAGGGTACGTCGAGCAGTACTTC	CASSYTGYVEQYF
NA	NA	TRBJ1-3	TRBV14	TGTGCCAGCAGCCAAGAGGTCCCCGGAAACACCATATATTTT	CASSQEVPGNTIYF
NA	few	TRBJ2-7	TRBV21-1	TGTGCCAGCAGCAACCCCGAGGGACAGGACTTCTACGAGCAGTACTTC	CASSNPEGQDFYEQYF
NA	NA	TRBJ1-4	TRBV29-1	TGCAGCGTTCTACGCATTAGGGGGAGTAATGAAAAACTGTTTTTT	CSVLRIRGSNEKLFF
NA	NA	TRBJ2-3	TRBV28	TGTGCCAGCAGTTCTCGGACTCGCACAGATACGCAGTATTTT	CASSSRTRTDTQYF
TRBD2	NA	TRBJ2-7	TRBV5-1	TGCGCCAGCAGCTTGGCTCGGGGGGTCGAGCAGTACTTC	CASSLARGVEQYF
TRBD2	NA	TRBJ2-1	TRBV14	TGTGCCAGCAGCCCGGGGGGGCTACCCTACAATGAGCAGTTCTTC	CASSPGGLPYNEQFF
TRBD1	NA	TRBJ2-1	TRBV7-9	TGTGCCAGCTCGCCTCCACTACAGGGGGCGGACTACAATGAGCAGTTCTTC	CASSPPLQGADYNEQFF
TRBD2	once	TRBJ2-6	TRBV28	TGTGCCAGCAGTTTAATGTTAGCGGGTTCCTCTGGGGCCAACGTCCTGACTTTC	CASSLMLAGSSGANVLTF
TRBD1	NA	TRBJ2-3	TRBV5-1	TGCGCCAGCAGCCCGGACAGGGGTGGTACAGATACGCAGTATTTT	CASSPDRGGTDTQYF
NA	many	TRBJ2-1	TRBV12-3/TRBV12-4	TGTGCCAGCAGGCCTCTGGACGGGGACTCCTACAATGAGCAGTTCTTC	CASRPLDGDSYNEQFF
TRBD1	NA	TRBJ2-5	TRBV6-2/TRBV6-3	TGTGCCAGCACGGGACAGGGAAGAGAGACCCAGTACTTC	CASTGQGRETQYF
TRBD2	many	TRBJ2-1	TRBV29-1	TGCAGCGTTGGAAGCGGGATAGGCTACAATGAGCAGTTCTTC	CSVGSGIGYNEQFF
TRBD1	NA	TRBJ2-7	TRBV20-1	TGCAGTGTTCCGCCGGGACAGGGGAGCTACGAGCAGTACTTC	CSVPPGQGSYEQYF
NA	NA	TRBJ2-5	TRBV7-6	TGTGCCAGCAGCTTGGGACATCGTAAGACCCAGTACTTC	CASSLGHRKTQYF
NA	NA	TRBJ2-3	TRBV2	TGTGCCAGCCTCGGGTTGGTAACTTCTAGCACAGATACGCAGTATTTT	CASLGLVTSSTDTQYF
NA	few	TRBJ2-5	TRBV7-2	TGTGCCAGCAGCCCCGGGACGGGCTGGACCCAGTACTTC	CASSPGTGWTQYF
TRBD2	NA	TRBJ2-3	TRBV12-3/TRBV12-4	TGTGCCAGCGCACCGGGACTAGCGGGAGGGCAGAGAGATACGCAGTATTTT	CASAPGLAGGQRDTQYF